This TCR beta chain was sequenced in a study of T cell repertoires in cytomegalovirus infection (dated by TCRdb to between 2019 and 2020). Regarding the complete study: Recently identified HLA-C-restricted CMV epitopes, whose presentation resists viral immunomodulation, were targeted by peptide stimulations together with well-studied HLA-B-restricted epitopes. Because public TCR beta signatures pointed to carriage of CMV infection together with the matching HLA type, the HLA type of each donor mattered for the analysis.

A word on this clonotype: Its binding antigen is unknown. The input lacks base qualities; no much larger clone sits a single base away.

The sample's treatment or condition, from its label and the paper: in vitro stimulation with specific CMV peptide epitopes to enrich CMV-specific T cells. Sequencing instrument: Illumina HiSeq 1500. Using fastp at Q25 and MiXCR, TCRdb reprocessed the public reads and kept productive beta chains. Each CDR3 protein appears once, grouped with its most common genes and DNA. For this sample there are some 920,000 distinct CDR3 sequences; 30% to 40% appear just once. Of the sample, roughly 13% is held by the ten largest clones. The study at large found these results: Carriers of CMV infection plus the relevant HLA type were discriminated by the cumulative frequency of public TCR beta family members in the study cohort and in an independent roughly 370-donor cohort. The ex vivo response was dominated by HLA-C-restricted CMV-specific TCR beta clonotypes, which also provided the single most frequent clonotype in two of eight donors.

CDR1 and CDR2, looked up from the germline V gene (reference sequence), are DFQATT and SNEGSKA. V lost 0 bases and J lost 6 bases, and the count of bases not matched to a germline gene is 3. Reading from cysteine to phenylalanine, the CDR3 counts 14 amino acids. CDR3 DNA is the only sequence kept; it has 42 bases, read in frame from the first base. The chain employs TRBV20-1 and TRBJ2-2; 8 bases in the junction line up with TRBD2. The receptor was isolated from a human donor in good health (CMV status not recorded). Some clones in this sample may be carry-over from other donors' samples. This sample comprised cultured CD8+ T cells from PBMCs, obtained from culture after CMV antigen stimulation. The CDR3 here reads CSAREMGLAGELFF. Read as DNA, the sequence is TGCAGTGCTAGAGAGATGGGACTAGCCGGGGAGCTGTTTTTT.